The clone carrying this TCR beta chain showed up just a few times. As yet, its antigen is unknown. At one of its ends the junction is not consistent with the germline gene, which may arise from a read error. This specimen comes from a study of graft-versus-host responses after intestinal transplantation. Study overall: Multivisceral, liver-intestinal, or isolated intestinal grafts went to recipients. Tacrolimus plus steroids were given to all recipients for about 3 years, preceded by anti-thymocyte globulin induction.

Only in-frame clones appear in the TCRdb table, and some are missing; sequencing was by immunoSEQ multiplex PCR. The sample shows 90,000 to 120,000 clones, about nine tenths of them seen only once. The clonotype was recovered from a human donor who was the organ donor for an intestinal transplant. Source: unstimulated CD4+ T cells sorted from spleen or lymph node cells, taken before transplant.

The CDR3 nucleotides are TGTGCCAGCAGTAAACAGGGTAGTACTGAAGCTTTCTTT. Translated, it gives CASSKQGSTEAFF. This chain uses TRBV10-3 with TRBJ1-1; tentatively, D is TRBD1 (6 bases). The CDR3 totals 13 residues. The germline CDR1 and CDR2 sequences are ENHRY and SYGVKD.